The next 27 T cell receptor beta chains were all read from a single sample in a study of early T cells in non-severe SARS-CoV-2 infection. Each CDR3 protein gets one entry after TCRdb re-called the 5' RACE reads with MiXCR. The sample carries over 55,000 distinct CDR3 sequences, more than 8.5% recorded once. Sequenced: whole blood. The source of these receptors is an adult who was a healthcare worker with PCR-confirmed SARS-CoV-2 infection or an uninfected control (not recorded which).

This clonotype appeared many times. The chain is built from TRBV7-9 and TRBJ1-2, with D maybe TRBD1 (5 bases). The CDR3 consists of 14 residues. In germline, CDR1 is SEHNR, CDR2 FQNEAQ (reference sequence). The V end lost 4 bases, the J end lost 2 bases, and 11 bases lay between the germline ends. The CDR3 sequence is CASSSQTVNYGYTF. In DNA, the CDR3 is TGTGCCAGCAGCTCCCAGACAGTGAACTATGGCTACACCTTC.

J is TRBJ1-5 and V is TRBV5-1; D ambiguous. The germline gives CDR1 SGHRS, CDR2 YFSETQ. V gave up 0 bases and J gave up 1 base, with 8 bases separating them. This CDR3 comprises 15 residues. CDR3: CASSLGQSSNQPQHF. In DNA form, the CDR3 reads TGCGCCAGCAGCTTGGGGCAGTCGAGCAATCAGCCCCAGCATTTT. Together with reference TRBV5-1 and TRBJ1-5, the CDR3 gives the full variable domain: KAGVTQTPRYLIKTRGQQVTLSCSPISGHRSVSWYQQTPGQGLQFLFEYFSETQRNKGNFPGRFSGRQFSNSRSEMNVSTLELGDSALYLCASSLGQSSNQPQHFGDGTRLSIL.

In this sample, this clonotype turned up a few times. This chain joins TRBV21-1 and TRBJ2-7; the listed D gene, TRBD2, was not tested against the DNA. TRBV21-1 counts as a pseudogene. This CDR3 is built from 16 residues. In DNA form, the CDR3 reads TGTGCCAGCAGCAAAAAGGGTAGCCCACGACGGAGGAAGCAGTACTTC. As protein: CASSKKGSPRRRKQYF.

This clonotype has ten or more counts. The chain combines TRBV20-1 with TRBJ1-2; D is ambiguous. Germline V gene sequence: CDR1 DFQATT, CDR2 SNEGSKA (reference sequence). Deletions cut 0 bases from V and 2 bases from J, with 13 bases between. CDR3 size: 15 residues. CDR3 loop: CSARDFLLRNYGYTF. The CDR3 DNA sequence: TGCAGTGCTAGAGACTTCCTGCTCCGGAACTATGGCTACACCTTC.

This clonotype was detected ten times or more. CDR3 coding DNA: TGTGCCAGCAGCTTGGATTACGGCAGCTATAATTCACCCCTCCACTTT. Amino acid sequence: CASSLDYGSYNSPLHF. The chain has TRBV5-6 and TRBJ1-6; D gene ambiguous. Trimming pared 0 bases from V and 3 bases from J, leaving 10 bases between. Per the germline V gene, CDR1 is SGHDT and CDR2 is YYEEEE. The CDR3 spans 16 residues.

This chain uses TRBV6-5 with TRBJ2-3, with 9 bases that match TRBD2. Germline values: CDR1 MNHEY, CDR2 SVGAGI. The CDR3 runs 14 residues. Losses at the gene ends were 7 bases for V and 2 bases for J; bases not matched to a gene: 4. The CDR3 sequence: CASTPSGTTDTQYF. CDR3 nucleotides: TGTGCCAGCACTCCTAGCGGGACCACAGATACGCAGTATTTT.

The table lists this clonotype with a few counts. The rearrangement uses TRBV29-1 and TRBJ2-1; D is uncertain. Per the germline V gene, CDR1 is SQVTM and CDR2 is ANQGSEA. This CDR3 spans 13 amino acids. Trimming took 1 base from V and 7 from J, leaving 11 bases between them. The CDR3 DNA sequence: TGCAGCGTTGAAGTCTCAATGGGAAATGAGCAGTTCTTC. Translating gives CSVEVSMGNEQFF.

This clonotype came up once. The chain links TRBV10-3 to TRBJ2-2; 9 positions agree with TRBD2. Germline CDR1 and CDR2: ENHRY and SYGVKD. The CDR3 runs 15 residues. J lost 1 base, V lost 6 bases, and 3 bases had no gene match. In nucleotides, the CDR3 is TGTGCCATCAGCAGACTAGCGGAGAACACCGGGGAGCTGTTTTTT. Protein sequence: CAISRLAENTGELFF.

This clonotype has a count of ten or more. The chain couples TRBV6-6 to TRBJ1-3; 11 positions match TRBD1. Germline V gives CDR1 MNHNY, CDR2 SVGAGI (reference sequence). The CDR3 length is 16 residues. J was trimmed by 5 bases and V by 5 bases; bases with no gene match: 8. CDR3 coding DNA: TGTGCCAGCAGTCCAGCCGGACAGGGGGCGCGAAACACCATATATTTT. Translating it yields CASSPAGQGARNTIYF.

This chain links TRBV29-1 with TRBJ1-1; D call uncertain. With 7 bases removed from V and 4 bases from J, the gap between germline ends came to 16 bases. The V gene's germline CDR1 is SQVTM and CDR2 ANQGSEA. The CDR3 totals 13 residues. The CDR3 nucleotides are TGCAGCGCCTCTGGAGGCTGGGGCACTGAAGCTTTCTTT. It yields the protein CSASGGWGTEAFF.

This clonotype was picked up a small number of times. The chain carries TRBV7-2 and TRBJ2-5; D is unresolved. V was cut by 6 bases and J by 4 bases, with 12 bases left in between. Germline-derived CDR1 and CDR2 are SGHTA and FQGNSA. The CDR3 extends over 13 amino acids. CDR3 amino acids: CASSPRWGETQYF. The CDR3 region has the DNA TGTGCCAGCAGTCCCCGATGGGGAGAGACCCAGTACTTC.

About this clonotype: A much bigger clone sits one base away, suggesting this may be a read error. V gene TRBV6-2 or TRBV6-3 combines with J gene TRBJ1-5; maybe TRBD1 (5 bases). Germline V gives CDR1 MNHEY, CDR2 SVGEGT. This CDR3 has 14 amino acids. As DNA, the CDR3 is TGTGCCAGCAGTTCCCCAGGGTCGCGGCAGCCCCAGAATTTT. This translates into CASSSPGSRQPQNF.

This clonotype was detected only a few times. This rearrangement joins TRBV10-3 to TRBJ1-1, with D unclear. This CDR3 spans 12 amino acids. CDR1 and CDR2 from the germline V gene are ENHRY and SYGVKD. V lost 4 bases to trimming and J lost 3 bases, with 6 bases between them. This chain's CDR3 is CAISAGDTEAFF. As DNA, the CDR3 is TGTGCCATCAGTGCGGGAGACACTGAAGCTTTCTTT.

This clonotype has ten or more counts. The chain couples TRBV30 to TRBJ1-6; D perhaps matches TRBD1 (6 bases). This CDR3 contains 17 residues. Trimming took off 7 bases at V and 1 base at J, with 20 bases between the two ends. CDR1 GTSNPN and CDR2 SVGIG come from the germline V gene (reference sequence). The CDR3, as DNA: TGTGCCTCGGGAAGGTCGGGGGCGCCTTCCTATAATTCACCCCTCCACTTT. Residues: CASGRSGAPSYNSPLHF.

The sample holds a few counts of this clonotype. The J gene is TRBJ2-1, the V gene TRBV9; 8 bases are a match to TRBD2. The CDR3 is 16 amino acids. Germline CDR1 is SGDLS and CDR2 is YYNGEE. Trimming removed 0 bases from V and 8 bases from J; junction bases left unmatched: 10. The DNA of the CDR3 is TGTGCCAGCAGCGTAGGAATTAGCGGGATGTGGGATGAGCAGTTCTTC. It yields the protein CASSVGISGMWDEQFF.

Ten or more counts support this clonotype. CDR3 sequence: CASSRSGTQNEQFF. As DNA, the CDR3 is TGTGCCAGCAGCCGCTCCGGGACCCAAAATGAGCAGTTCTTC. V gene TRBV7-3 combines with J gene TRBJ2-1; TRBD1 or TRBD2 may be the D gene (5 bases each). This CDR3 is built from 14 residues. Germline V lookup: CDR1 SGHTA, CDR2 FQGTGA. Trimming left V 5 bases short and J 7 bases short, with 15 bases between.

The V gene is TRBV9, the J gene TRBJ2-2; 7 positions match TRBD1. This CDR3 is 16 amino acids long. The germline V gene has CDR1 SGDLS and CDR2 YYNGEE. V shed 7 bases and J 0 bases; nucleotides not matched to a gene: 9. The CDR3 protein is CASHVTGQSNTGELFF. DNA for the CDR3: TGTGCCAGCCACGTAACGGGACAGTCGAACACCGGGGAGCTGTTTTTT.

In its sample, this clonotype was seen many times. The rearrangement links TRBV4-2 to TRBJ2-3; D is unresolved. The CDR3 sequence is 16 residues long. V was clipped by 0 bases and J by 0 bases, with 10 bases between them. Germline V CDR1 and CDR2: LGHNA, YNFKEQ. CDR3 residues: CASSQEGRTSTDTQYF. The CDR3 DNA reads TGTGCCAGCAGCCAAGAGGGTCGGACGAGCACAGATACGCAGTATTTT.

Ten or more counts support this clonotype. This chain uses TRBV4-1 with TRBJ1-5; 7 bases map to TRBD1. The V segment lost 4 bases and the J segment 7 bases; nucleotides outside the gene matches: 10. Germline V gene data show CDR1 as MGHRA and CDR2 as YSYEKL. The CDR3 is 15 residues long. The CDR3 here is CASSLPDRERQPQHF. The CDR3 DNA reads as TGCGCCAGCAGCCTCCCTGACAGGGAGCGGCAGCCCCAGCATTTT.

This clonotype has at least ten counts. This rearrangement joins TRBV7-8 to TRBJ2-1; the D gene is possibly TRBD2 (5 bases). CDR3 length: 16 residues. V shed 5 bases and J shed 5 bases, with 19 bases lying between them. Germline values: CDR1 SGHVS, CDR2 FQNEAQ. The CDR3 is CASSTQTSGLHNEQFF. The CDR3 bases are TGTGCCAGCAGCACTCAGACCAGCGGACTGCACAATGAGCAGTTCTTC. Full variable domain (rest looked up from reference TRBV7-8 and TRBJ2-1): GAGVSQSPRYKVAKRGQDVALRCDPISGHVSLFWYQQALGQGPEFLTYFQNEAQLDKSGLPSDRFFAERPEGSVSTLKIQRTQQEDSAVYLCASSTQTSGLHNEQFFGPGTRLTVL.

This clonotype was detected many times. J is TRBJ2-1 and V is TRBV3-1; 9 nucleotides match TRBD1. CDR1 and CDR2 from the germline V gene are LGHDT and YNNKEL (reference sequence). V trimming: 0 bases; J trimming: 12 bases; junction bases outside the gene matches: 15. There are 17 residues in the CDR3. The CDR3 sequence: CASSQDRRTGVYSRQFF. In DNA, the CDR3 is TGTGCCAGCAGCCAAGATCGACGGACAGGGGTTTATTCTCGGCAGTTCTTC.

At least ten counts were recorded for this clonotype. V and J are TRBV12-5 and TRBJ2-7; D gene uncertain. The V and J ends lost 4 bases and 2 bases respectively, with 21 bases between them. Germline V CDR1 and CDR2: LGHNT, FRNRAP. The CDR3 runs 17 residues. The CDR3 nucleotides read TGTGCTAGTGGTTCTCGACGGGCTAGGGATCTCACCTACGAGCAGTACTTC. It codes for CASGSRRARDLTYEQYF.

This clonotype was detected many times. The chain is built from TRBV10-3 and TRBJ2-1; 11 bases align to TRBD2. Per germline, CDR1 ENHRY and CDR2 SYGVKD. The CDR3 is 14 amino acids. J was trimmed by 9 bases and V by 7 bases; bases with no gene match: 8. CDR3: CAITTTSGSTEQFF. CDR3 sequence (DNA): TGTGCCATCACCACTACTAGCGGGAGTACTGAGCAGTTCTTC.

This sequence joins TRBV6-5 and TRBJ2-7; the D gene could be TRBD1 or TRBD2 (6 bases each). Deletions cut 0 bases from V and 3 bases from J, with 15 bases between. This CDR3 region has 16 residues. Germline V gene lookup returns CDR1 MNHEY and CDR2 SVGAGI. CDR3 bases: TGTGCCAGCAGTTACTCGAGGGGGGCTAGGGACTACGAGCAGTACTTC. Translating it yields CASSYSRGARDYEQYF.

This rearrangement joins TRBV9 to TRBJ1-1, with D hard to call. The CDR3 is 15 residues long. The V end was cut by 4 bases, the J end by 2 bases, with 15 bases between. Germline V gene sequence: CDR1 SGDLS, CDR2 YYNGEE. CDR3 nucleotide sequence: TGTGCCAGCAGCCCTCGCGGAGAAGTCAACACTGAAGCTTTCTTT. This codes for CASSPRGEVNTEAFF.

The chain links TRBV7-9 to TRBJ2-7, with D possibly TRBD2 on 6 matching bases. This CDR3 is built from 14 residues. Trimming pared 6 bases from V and 2 bases from J, leaving 14 bases between. Germline V CDR1 and CDR2: SEHNR, FQNEAQ (reference sequence). DNA for the CDR3: TGTGCCAGCAGACGGGACTCCGAGACCTACGAGCAGTACTTC. Translation gives CASRRDSETYEQYF.

This clonotype was seen a handful of times. The chain couples TRBV6-5 to TRBJ1-6; 7 nucleotides align to TRBD1. This CDR3 has 14 amino acids. V shed 4 bases and J 9 bases; nucleotides not matched to a gene: 6. Germline values: CDR1 MNHEY, CDR2 SVGAGI. CDR3 protein: CASSSPTGRSPLHF. The CDR3 coding sequence is TGTGCCAGCAGTTCACCGACAGGGCGTTCACCCCTCCACTTT.